The present T cell receptor (beta chain) was sequenced within a study of T cell repertoires in aging, cancer and after chemotherapy. In germline, CDR1 is MNHEY, CDR2 SVGAGI. The CDR3 contains 14 residues. The V end lost 5 bases, the J end lost 8 bases, and 18 bases lay between the germline ends. In this sample, this clonotype turned up a few times. Peripheral blood genomic DNA, not sorted cells or RNA, was the template. Rearranged V-D-J TRB sequences were amplified with a mixed TRB-A/B primer pool. TCRdb reprocessed the multiplex PCR reads via MiXCR and lists one record per CDR3 protein. The sample contains more than 8,500 distinct CDR3 sequences, more than 40% of which appear only once.

The clonotype originates from a human donor with a solid tumor. The specimen sequenced was blood. The chain uses TRBV6-5 and TRBJ1-2; D call uncertain. The CDR3 DNA sequence: TGTGCCAGCAGTACCACTGGAAGGGAGCGAGGCTACACCTTC. Translated, it gives CASSTTGRERGYTF.